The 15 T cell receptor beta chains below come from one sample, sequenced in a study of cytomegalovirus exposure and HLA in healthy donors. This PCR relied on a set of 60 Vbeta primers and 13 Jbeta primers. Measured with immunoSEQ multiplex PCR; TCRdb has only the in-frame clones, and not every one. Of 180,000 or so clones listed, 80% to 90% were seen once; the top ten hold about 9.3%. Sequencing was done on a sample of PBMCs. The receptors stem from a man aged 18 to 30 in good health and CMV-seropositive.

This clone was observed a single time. In DNA, the CDR3 is TGTGCCAGTAGTATAATTGCTGGAGGGGGGGCTGAAGCTTTCTTT. Protein: CASSIIAGGGAEAFF. The chain employs TRBV19 and TRBJ1-1, with D possibly being TRBD1 (6 bases). CDR1 LNHDA and CDR2 SQIVND come from the germline V gene (reference sequence). CDR3 length equals 15 residues. V lost 2 bases to trimming and J lost 6 bases, with 16 bases between them.

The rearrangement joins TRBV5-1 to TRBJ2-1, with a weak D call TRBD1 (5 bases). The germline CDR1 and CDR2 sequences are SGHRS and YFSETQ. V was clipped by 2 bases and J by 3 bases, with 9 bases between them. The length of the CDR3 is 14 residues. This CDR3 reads CASSFGRGYNEQFF. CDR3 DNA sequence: TGCGCCAGCAGCTTCGGAAGGGGCTACAATGAGCAGTTCTTC.

The CDR3 DNA reads as TGCAGTGCTAGATCGACAGATACGCAGTATTTT. It specifies CSARSTDTQYF. The chain joins TRBV20-1 to TRBJ2-3; the D is unclear. The CDR3 loop spans 11 amino acids. Per germline, CDR1 DFQATT and CDR2 SNEGSKA (reference sequence). V was trimmed by 2 bases and J by 3 bases, leaving 3 bases between them.

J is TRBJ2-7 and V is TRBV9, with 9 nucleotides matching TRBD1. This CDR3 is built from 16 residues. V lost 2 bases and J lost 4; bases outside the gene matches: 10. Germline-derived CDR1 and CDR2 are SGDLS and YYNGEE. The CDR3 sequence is CASSVPPWDREYEQYF. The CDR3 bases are TGTGCCAGCAGCGTCCCCCCATGGGACAGGGAGTACGAGCAGTACTTC.

The CDR3 DNA reads as TGCAGCGTTGTCCTCTCTTCTAAAGGGGGTGAGCAGTTCTTC. It specifies CSVVLSSKGGEQFF. This chain links TRBV29-1 with TRBJ2-1; D might be TRBD1 (6 bases). Germline assignment: CDR1 SQVTM and CDR2 ANQGSEA. The CDR3 spans 14 residues. V lost 4 bases and J 9 bases, leaving 19 bases between the germline ends.

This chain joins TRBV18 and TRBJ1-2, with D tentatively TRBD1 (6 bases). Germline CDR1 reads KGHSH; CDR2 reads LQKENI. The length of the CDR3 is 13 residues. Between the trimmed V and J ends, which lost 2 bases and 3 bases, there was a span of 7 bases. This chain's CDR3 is CASSPAGDYGYTF. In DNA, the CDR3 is TGTGCCAGCTCACCAGCAGGGGACTATGGCTACACCTTC.

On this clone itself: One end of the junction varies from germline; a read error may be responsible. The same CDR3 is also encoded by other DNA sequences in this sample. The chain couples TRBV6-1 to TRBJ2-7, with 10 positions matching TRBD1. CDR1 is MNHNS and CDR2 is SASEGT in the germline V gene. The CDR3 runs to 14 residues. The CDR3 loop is CASRRQGAHYEQYF. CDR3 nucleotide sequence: TGCGCCAGCAGACGACAGGGGGCCCACTACGAGCAGTACTTC.

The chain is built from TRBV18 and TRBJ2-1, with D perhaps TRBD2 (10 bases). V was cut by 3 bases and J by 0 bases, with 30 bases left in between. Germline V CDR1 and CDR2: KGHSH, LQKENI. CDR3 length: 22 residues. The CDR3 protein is CASSPNRGLASSGGDSYNEQFF. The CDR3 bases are TGTGCCAGCTCACCGAACAGGGGGCTGGCTTCTAGCGGGGGAGACTCCTACAATGAGCAGTTCTTC.

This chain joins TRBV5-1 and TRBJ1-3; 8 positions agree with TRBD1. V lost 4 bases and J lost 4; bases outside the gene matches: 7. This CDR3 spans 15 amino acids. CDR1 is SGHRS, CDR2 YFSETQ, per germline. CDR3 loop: CASSAGQGFGNTIYF. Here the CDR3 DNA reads TGCGCCAGCAGCGCCGGACAGGGTTTCGGAAACACCATATATTTT.

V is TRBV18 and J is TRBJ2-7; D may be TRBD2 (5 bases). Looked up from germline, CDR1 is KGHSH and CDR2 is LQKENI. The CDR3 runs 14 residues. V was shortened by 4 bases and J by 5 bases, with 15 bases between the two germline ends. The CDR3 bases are TGTGCCAGCTCACGGACCACTAGTCAAAACGAGCAGTACTTC. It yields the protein CASSRTTSQNEQYF.

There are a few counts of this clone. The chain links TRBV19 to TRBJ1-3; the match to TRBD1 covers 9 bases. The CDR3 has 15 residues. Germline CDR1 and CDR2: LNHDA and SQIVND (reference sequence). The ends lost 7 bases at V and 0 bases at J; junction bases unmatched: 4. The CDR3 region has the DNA TGTGCCAGTACTACAGGGGGCGGCTCTGGAAACACCATATATTTT. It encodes CASTTGGGSGNTIYF. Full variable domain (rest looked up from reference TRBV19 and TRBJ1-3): DGGITQSPKYLFRKEGQNVTLSCEQNLNHDAMYWYRQDPGQGLRLIYYSQIVNDFQKGDIAEGYSVSREKKESFPLTVTSAQKNPTAFYLCASTTGGGSGNTIYFGEGSWLTVV.

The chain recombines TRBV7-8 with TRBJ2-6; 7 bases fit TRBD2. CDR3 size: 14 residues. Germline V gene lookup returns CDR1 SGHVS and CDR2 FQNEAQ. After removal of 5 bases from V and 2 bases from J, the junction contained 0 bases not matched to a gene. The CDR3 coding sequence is TGTGCCAGCAGCCGGGGGGCTGGGGCCAACGTCCTGACTTTC. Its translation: CASSRGAGANVLTF.

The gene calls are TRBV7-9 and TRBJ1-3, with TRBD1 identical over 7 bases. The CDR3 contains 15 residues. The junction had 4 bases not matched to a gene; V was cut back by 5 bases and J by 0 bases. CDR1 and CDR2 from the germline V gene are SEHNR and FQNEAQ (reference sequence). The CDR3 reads CASSRDRLSGNTIYF. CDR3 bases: TGTGCCAGCAGCCGGGACAGACTCTCTGGAAACACCATATATTTT.

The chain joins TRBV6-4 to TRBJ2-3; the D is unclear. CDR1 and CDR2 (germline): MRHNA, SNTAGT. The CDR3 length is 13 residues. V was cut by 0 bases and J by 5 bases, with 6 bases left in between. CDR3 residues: CASSDSFGDTQYF. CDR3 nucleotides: TGTGCCAGCAGTGACTCATTCGGAGATACGCAGTATTTT.

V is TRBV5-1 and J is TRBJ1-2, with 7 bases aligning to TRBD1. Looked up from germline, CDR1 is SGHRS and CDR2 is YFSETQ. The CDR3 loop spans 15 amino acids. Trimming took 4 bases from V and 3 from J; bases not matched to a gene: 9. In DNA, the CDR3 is TGCGCCAGCAGCCCCGACCGACAGGGACACTATGGCTACACCTTC. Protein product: CASSPDRQGHYGYTF.